This entry is about one T cell receptor beta chain. Antigen: not known. Clones were read by immunoSEQ multiplex PCR, and TCRdb kept only the in-frame ones, dropping some. The table includes 35,000 to 50,000 clones, under 90% detected once. The data belong to a study of OX40 agonist ivuxolimab in advanced cancers. Study at large: A diagnosis of hepatocellular carcinoma, melanoma, renal cell or head and neck cancer was present in dose-escalation patients. Study-wide results and limits: Among the lowest levels of clonal expansion were found in partial responders at 0.1-3.0 mg/kg. In general, CD8+ T cells held more expanded clones than CD4+ did, on average.

On cycle 4 day 1 and cycle 7 day 1, as well as at baseline, blood was sampled. CDR1 is SGHAT, CDR2 FQNNGV, per germline. The V and J ends lost 7 bases and 7 bases respectively, with 23 bases between them. This CDR3 comprises 15 residues. The sequence was obtained from an adult with an advanced solid tumor such as melanoma, head and neck, liver or kidney cancer. The specimen was CD4+ or CD8+ T cells sorted from blood, collected in a trial of the OX40 agonist ivuxolimab. This chain uses TRBV11-2 with TRBJ2-7; D is possibly TRBD1 or TRBD2 (6 bases each). CDR3 loop: CASNRLLGGLGEQYF. CDR3 bases: TGTGCCAGCAATCGGTTGTTGGGGGGCCTGGGGGAGCAGTACTTC.